Given below is one T cell receptor (beta chain) in context. Clones were sequenced by immunoSEQ multiplex PCR, and TCRdb holds only the in-frame ones, with some missing. Here the sample spans approximately 200,000 clones, more than 75% being singletons. This entry belongs to a study of blood T cell repertoires in COVID-19. Germline CDR1 and CDR2: SGHTA and FQGTGA. Trimming pared 4 bases from V and 5 bases from J, leaving 8 bases between. The CDR3 totals 12 residues. V and J are TRBV7-3 and TRBJ2-5; D ambiguous. This TCR came from a person aged 70 to 85 with COVID-19, enrolled during active disease. The specimen sequenced was peripheral blood. The CDR3 loop reads CASSSSGETQYF. CDR3 sequence (DNA): TGTGCCAGCAGCTCTAGTGGGGAGACCCAGTACTTC. The entire variable domain, with the rest obtained from reference TRBV7-3 and TRBJ2-5, is as follows: GAGVSQTPSNKVTEKGKYVELRCDPISGHTALYWYRQSLGQGPEFLIYFQGTGAADDSGLPNDRFFAVRPEGSVSTLKIQRTERGDSAVYLCASSSSGETQYFGPGTRLLVL.